A selection of T cell receptor beta chains follows, all from one sample in a study of chemoradiotherapy in HPV16-positive cancers. Measured with immunoSEQ multiplex PCR; TCRdb has only the in-frame clones, and not every one. The table records several thousand clones, 70% to 90% of them present only once. The sample consisted of tumor tissue, taken from a patient who underwent chemoradiotherapy. All receptors derive from a human donor with HPV-associated anogenital cancer. Both conserved end residues are part of each CDR3. Fields, in order: CDR3 protein, CDR3 DNA, J gene, D gene, CDR3 length, clone size, V gene. The D gene is left open where the match is weak. A row's size may be missing; if present it is once, few, many or a size class.

CDR3 protein: CSAAPTTEAFF
CDR3 DNA: TGCAGTGCCGCACCAACCACTGAAGCTTTCTTT
J gene: TRBJ1-1
D gene: .
CDR3 length: 11
clone size: .
V gene: TRBV20-1

CDR3 protein: CASSQDLGWYEQYF
CDR3 DNA: TGCGCCAGCAGCCAAGATCTAGGGTGGTACGAGCAGTACTTC
J gene: TRBJ2-7
D gene: .
CDR3 length: 14
clone size: .
V gene: TRBV4-3

CDR3 protein: CAISGGNGGLDEQYF
CDR3 DNA: TGTGCCATCAGCGGAGGTAACGGGGGGCTTGACGAGCAGTACTTC
J gene: TRBJ2-7
D gene: .
CDR3 length: 15
clone size: .
V gene: TRBV10-3

CDR3 protein: CASTLRGGANQPQHF
CDR3 DNA: TGTGCCAGCACCCTAAGGGGGGGAGCCAATCAGCCCCAGCATTTT
J gene: TRBJ1-5
D gene: .
CDR3 length: 15
clone size: .
V gene: TRBV7-8

CDR3 protein: CASSVIQGFNYGYTF
CDR3 DNA: TGTGCCAGTAGTGTAATACAGGGGTTCAACTATGGCTACACCTTC
J gene: TRBJ1-2
D gene: TRBD1
CDR3 length: 15
clone size: .
V gene: TRBV19

CDR3 protein: CASSQEGSSTDTQYF
CDR3 DNA: TGCGCCAGCAGCCAAGAAGGTTCTAGCACAGATACGCAGTATTTT
J gene: TRBJ2-3
D gene: .
CDR3 length: 15
clone size: .
V gene: TRBV4-3

CDR3 protein: CASSQDLGFGGREETQYF
CDR3 DNA: TGTGCCAGCAGCCAAGATCTAGGCTTTGGCGGGAGGGAAGAGACCCAGTACTTC
J gene: TRBJ2-5
D gene: TRBD2
CDR3 length: 18
clone size: once
V gene: TRBV14

CDR3 protein: CASSLLPSSYEQYF
CDR3 DNA: TGCGCCAGCAGCTTGTTGCCCAGTTCCTACGAGCAGTACTTC
J gene: TRBJ2-7
D gene: .
CDR3 length: 14
clone size: .
V gene: TRBV5-1

CDR3 protein: CASNPGGEKLFF
CDR3 DNA: TGTGCCAGCAACCCTGGGGGTGAAAAACTGTTTTTT
J gene: TRBJ1-4
D gene: .
CDR3 length: 12
clone size: .
V gene: TRBV28

CDR3 protein: CASSLASRGPYNEQFF
CDR3 DNA: TGTGCCAGCAGCTTAGCCTCCCGGGGGCCCTACAATGAGCAGTTCTTC
J gene: TRBJ2-1
D gene: .
CDR3 length: 16
clone size: .
V gene: TRBV7-2

CDR3 protein: CASSETVNTEAFF
CDR3 DNA: TGTGCCAGCAGTGAAACAGTTAACACTGAAGCTTTCTTT
J gene: TRBJ1-1
D gene: .
CDR3 length: 13
clone size: .
V gene: TRBV6-4

CDR3 protein: CASSPGGWNTEAFF
CDR3 DNA: TGCGCCAGCAGCCCCGGGGGATGGAACACTGAAGCTTTCTTT
J gene: TRBJ1-1
D gene: .
CDR3 length: 14
clone size: .
V gene: TRBV5-1

CDR3 protein: CASSPDRMRGYTF
CDR3 DNA: TGTGCCAGTAGTCCCGACAGGATGCGGGGCTACACCTTC
J gene: TRBJ1-2
D gene: .
CDR3 length: 13
clone size: once
V gene: TRBV19

CDR3 protein: CASSFPLAGDNEQFF
CDR3 DNA: TGTGCCAGCAGTTTCCCGCTAGCGGGAGACAATGAGCAGTTCTTC
J gene: TRBJ2-1
D gene: TRBD2
CDR3 length: 15
clone size: .
V gene: TRBV7-6

CDR3 protein: CASSSPRDRAQAKNIQYF
CDR3 DNA: TGTGCCAGCAGCTCCCCGAGGGACAGGGCACAGGCCAAAAACATTCAGTACTTC
J gene: TRBJ2-4
D gene: TRBD1
CDR3 length: 18
clone size: .
V gene: TRBV11-1

CDR3 protein: CASRPPGQGQGYTF
CDR3 DNA: TGTGCCAGCAGGCCCCCGGGACAGGGCCAGGGCTACACCTTC
J gene: TRBJ1-2
D gene: TRBD1
CDR3 length: 14
clone size: .
V gene: TRBV6-1

CDR3 protein: CASSLTGQAGYGYTF
CDR3 DNA: TGTGCCAGCAGCTTGACAGGACAGGCGGGCTATGGCTACACCTTC
J gene: TRBJ1-2
D gene: TRBD1
CDR3 length: 15
clone size: .
V gene: TRBV5-6

CDR3 protein: CASSLGYGAEQYF
CDR3 DNA: TGCGCCAGCAGCTTGGGATATGGGGCCGAGCAGTACTTC
J gene: TRBJ2-7
D gene: .
CDR3 length: 13
clone size: .
V gene: TRBV5-1

CDR3 protein: CASSVGLAGGVGYNEQFF
CDR3 DNA: TGTGCCAGCAGCGTAGGACTAGCGGGAGGAGTTGGCTACAATGAGCAGTTCTTC
J gene: TRBJ2-1
D gene: TRBD2
CDR3 length: 18
clone size: .
V gene: TRBV7-2

CDR3 protein: CASNRAGLASDEQYF
CDR3 DNA: TGTGCCAGCAACCGAGCGGGGCTAGCGTCGGACGAGCAGTACTTC
J gene: TRBJ2-7
D gene: TRBD2
CDR3 length: 15
clone size: .
V gene: TRBV7-2

CDR3 protein: CASSFGWGRGIGEQYF
CDR3 DNA: TGTGCCAGCAGCTTTGGATGGGGCAGGGGAATTGGGGAGCAGTACTTC
J gene: TRBJ2-7
D gene: .
CDR3 length: 16
clone size: .
V gene: TRBV7-2

CDR3 protein: CASSPARGTGELFF
CDR3 DNA: TGTGCCAGCAGTCCAGCCAGAGGAACCGGGGAGCTGTTTTTT
J gene: TRBJ2-2
D gene: .
CDR3 length: 14
clone size: .
V gene: TRBV28

CDR3 protein: CTSSQERSADTQYF
CDR3 DNA: TGCACCAGCAGCCAAGAACGGTCAGCAGATACGCAGTATTTT
J gene: TRBJ2-3
D gene: .
CDR3 length: 14
clone size: .
V gene: TRBV1

CDR3 protein: CASSQVGGGRQNIQYF
CDR3 DNA: TGCGCCAGCAGCCAAGTTGGAGGGGGGCGCCAAAACATTCAGTACTTC
J gene: TRBJ2-4
D gene: .
CDR3 length: 16
clone size: .
V gene: TRBV4-3

CDR3 protein: CASSLPWTSGRAGTQYF
CDR3 DNA: TGTGCCAGCAGTCTACCCTGGACTAGCGGGCGGGCTGGGACCCAGTACTTC
J gene: TRBJ2-5
D gene: TRBD2
CDR3 length: 17
clone size: .
V gene: TRBV27

CDR3 protein: CASSSRDLPYEQYF
CDR3 DNA: TGTGCCAGCAGCTCCCGGGACTTACCCTACGAGCAGTACTTC
J gene: TRBJ2-7
D gene: .
CDR3 length: 14
clone size: .
V gene: TRBV7-9

CDR3 protein: CASSYGGANTEAFF
CDR3 DNA: TGTGCCAGCAGTTACGGGGGAGCGAACACTGAAGCTTTCTTT
J gene: TRBJ1-1
D gene: .
CDR3 length: 14
clone size: .
V gene: TRBV6-5

CDR3 protein: CASSAAGTRYYEQYF
CDR3 DNA: TGTGCCAGCAGTGCGGCCGGGACACGATACTACGAGCAGTACTTC
J gene: TRBJ2-7
D gene: .
CDR3 length: 15
clone size: .
V gene: TRBV6-7

CDR3 protein: CASALGQYNEQFF
CDR3 DNA: TGTGCCAGCGCCCTGGGGCAGTACAATGAGCAGTTCTTC
J gene: TRBJ2-1
D gene: .
CDR3 length: 13
clone size: .
V gene: TRBV11-2

CDR3 protein: CASSLASGANVLTF
CDR3 DNA: TGCGCCAGCAGCTTGGCCTCTGGGGCCAACGTCCTGACTTTC
J gene: TRBJ2-6
D gene: .
CDR3 length: 14
clone size: .
V gene: TRBV5-1

CDR3 protein: CSVQLQGQGEKLFF
CDR3 DNA: TGCAGCGTCCAATTACAGGGGCAGGGGGAAAAACTGTTTTTT
J gene: TRBJ1-4
D gene: TRBD1
CDR3 length: 14
clone size: .
V gene: TRBV29-1

CDR3 protein: CASRGSWTEAFF
CDR3 DNA: TGTGCCAGTAGGGGTAGTTGGACTGAAGCTTTCTTT
J gene: TRBJ1-1
D gene: .
CDR3 length: 12
clone size: .
V gene: TRBV19

CDR3 protein: CASSLGGSGYEQYF
CDR3 DNA: TGCGCCAGCAGCTTGGGGGGCTCGGGCTACGAGCAGTACTTC
J gene: TRBJ2-7
D gene: .
CDR3 length: 14
clone size: .
V gene: TRBV5-1

CDR3 protein: CASSRSPGQGDSYEQYF
CDR3 DNA: TGCGCCAGCAGCCGAAGTCCGGGACAGGGTGATTCCTACGAGCAGTACTTC
J gene: TRBJ2-7
D gene: TRBD1
CDR3 length: 17
clone size: .
V gene: TRBV5-1

CDR3 protein: CASRGGPRYEQYF
CDR3 DNA: TGTGCCAGCCGGGGAGGGCCACGGTACGAGCAGTACTTC
J gene: TRBJ2-7
D gene: TRBD2
CDR3 length: 13
clone size: .
V gene: TRBV28

CDR3 protein: CASSLAGGSRANVLTF
CDR3 DNA: TGCGCCAGCAGCTTGGCCGGTGGTTCTCGGGCCAACGTCCTGACTTTC
J gene: TRBJ2-6
D gene: .
CDR3 length: 16
clone size: .
V gene: TRBV5-1

CDR3 protein: CASSTGTGPYEQYF
CDR3 DNA: TGTGCCAGTAGTACCGGGACAGGACCCTACGAGCAGTACTTC
J gene: TRBJ2-7
D gene: TRBD1
CDR3 length: 14
clone size: .
V gene: TRBV19

CDR3 protein: CASSRTGTNEKLFF
CDR3 DNA: TGCGCCAGCAGCCGGACGGGAACTAATGAAAAACTGTTTTTT
J gene: TRBJ1-4
D gene: .
CDR3 length: 14
clone size: .
V gene: TRBV4-3

CDR3 protein: CASSDDPATQPQHF
CDR3 DNA: TGTGCCAGCAGCGATGACCCGGCCACTCAGCCCCAGCATTTT
J gene: TRBJ1-5
D gene: .
CDR3 length: 14
clone size: .
V gene: TRBV6-5

CDR3 protein: CASSDPRGGKTQYF
CDR3 DNA: TGTGCCAGCAGTGACCCCCGAGGGGGGAAGACCCAGTACTTC
J gene: TRBJ2-5
D gene: .
CDR3 length: 14
clone size: .
V gene: TRBV6-1

CDR3 protein: CASSYTMTGYYNEQFF
CDR3 DNA: TGTGCCAGCAGTTACACTATGACAGGGTACTACAATGAGCAGTTCTTC
J gene: TRBJ2-1
D gene: TRBD1
CDR3 length: 16
clone size: .
V gene: TRBV28

CDR3 protein: CASSGTDHLYQETQYF
CDR3 DNA: TGTGCCAGCAGCGGGACAGACCACTTGTACCAAGAGACCCAGTACTTC
J gene: TRBJ2-5
D gene: TRBD1
CDR3 length: 16
clone size: few
V gene: TRBV2